Below, 14 T cell receptor beta chains from the same sample are listed, as sequenced in a study of blood T cell repertoires in COVID-19. This table comes from immunoSEQ multiplex PCR, and its TCRdb copy is limited to in-frame clones, with some not included. Among 130,000 or so clones, roughly 80% were seen once, and the ten largest hold about an eighth. Specimen: peripheral blood. These receptors came from a human donor in a cohort sampled during active COVID-19.

The chain links TRBV27 to TRBJ2-2; 12 positions match TRBD2. The V gene end was trimmed by 2 bases and the J gene end by 3 bases; junction bases not matched to a gene: 4. Per germline, CDR1 MNHEY and CDR2 SMNVEV (reference sequence). The CDR3 is 17 residues long. CDR3 coding DNA: TGTGCCAGCAGTTTACTAGCGGGGGGGCCGGACACCGGGGAGCTGTTTTTT. Translating gives CASSLLAGGPDTGELFF.

The chain couples TRBV18 to TRBJ1-4; D is unclear. Trimming pared 1 base from V and 8 bases from J, leaving 11 bases between. The V gene's germline CDR1 is KGHSH and CDR2 LQKENI. There are 14 residues in the CDR3. Here the CDR3 reads CASSPRSPGEKLFF. DNA of the CDR3: TGTGCCAGCTCACCACGGAGCCCCGGGGAAAAACTGTTTTTT. Based on the CDR3 plus reference TRBV18 and TRBJ1-4, the full variable domain is NAGVMQNPRHLVRRRGQEARLRCSPMKGHSHVYWYRQLPEEGLKFMVYLQKENIIDESGMPKERFSAEFPKEGPSILRIQQVVRGDSAAYFCASSPRSPGEKLFFGSGTQLSVL.

The rearrangement links TRBV11-3 to TRBJ2-5; D may be TRBD1 (6 bases). Trimming cost V 4 bases and J 5 bases, with 17 bases left between them. Per germline, CDR1 SGHNT and CDR2 YENEEA. The CDR3 loop spans 15 amino acids. The CDR3 reads CASSSNWDTPETQYF. The CDR3 region has the DNA TGTGCCAGCAGCTCTAATTGGGACACGCCGGAGACCCAGTACTTC.

This chain links TRBV6-6 with TRBJ2-5, with a possible D match to TRBD1 (6 bases). This CDR3 has 12 amino acids. Trimming removed 5 bases from V and 8 bases from J, with 12 bases in between. Germline assignment: CDR1 MNHNY and CDR2 SVGAGI (reference sequence). Here the CDR3 DNA reads TGTGCCAGCAGTGACACAGGGTCCACCCAGTACTTC. Translating it yields CASSDTGSTQYF.

The V and J genes are TRBV7-2 and TRBJ2-3; 8 bases fit TRBD2. J lost 2 bases, V lost 5 bases, and 9 bases had no gene match. The CDR3 is 16 amino acids. CDR1 is SGHTA, CDR2 FQGNSA, per germline. As DNA, the CDR3 is TGTGCCAGCAGCCGGATGAGCGGGGGAACCACAGATACGCAGTATTTT. Residues: CASSRMSGGTTDTQYF.

V gene TRBV7-6 combines with J gene TRBJ2-5, with D possibly TRBD1 on 7 matching bases. The CDR3 has 18 amino acids. The V end was cut by 3 bases, the J end by 0 bases, with 20 bases between. Per the germline V gene, CDR1 is SGHVS and CDR2 is FNYEAQ. The CDR3 loop reads CASSLVQEGAGNQETQYF. The CDR3 bases are TGTGCCAGCAGCTTGGTGCAGGAGGGGGCGGGGAACCAAGAGACCCAGTACTTC.

The rearrangement links TRBV2 to TRBJ1-2, with D perhaps matching TRBD1 (5 bases). This CDR3 comprises 14 residues. The V end lost 6 bases, the J end lost 4 bases, and 15 bases lay between the germline ends. Per the germline V gene, CDR1 is SNHLY and CDR2 is FYNNEI. CDR3 protein: CASSRDRSSYGYTF. The CDR3 coding sequence is TGTGCCAGCAGCCGCGACAGATCCTCCTATGGCTACACCTTC.

The chain couples TRBV6-5 to TRBJ2-5, with D tentatively TRBD1 (5 bases). CDR3 length: 14 amino acids. The germline V gene has CDR1 MNHEY and CDR2 SVGAGI. V lost 7 bases and J lost 7, with 19 bases in between. The CDR3 sequence is CASKTRQTYGTQYF. CDR3 DNA sequence: TGTGCCAGCAAGACCCGACAGACGTACGGGACCCAGTACTTC.

The chain uses TRBV4-3 and TRBJ2-1, with 10 bases identical to TRBD2. V shed 0 bases, J shed 2 bases, and the junction held 4 bases outside the gene matches. The germline V gene has CDR1 LGHNA and CDR2 YSLEER. The CDR3 loop spans 17 amino acids. Written as DNA, the CDR3 is TGCGCCAGCAGCCAAGAATGGAGCGGGGGGGCCTACAATGAGCAGTTCTTC. The encoded protein is CASSQEWSGGAYNEQFF.

This clone was seen more than once but under ten times. The chain carries TRBV2 and TRBJ1-5; TRBD1 agrees at 9 bases. This CDR3 contains 14 residues. Per germline, CDR1 SNHLY and CDR2 FYNNEI. V was clipped by 5 bases and J by 5 bases; unmatched bases: 4. CDR3 coding DNA: TGTGCCAGCAGTCCCGGGACAGGGTATCAGCCCCAGCATTTT. Residues: CASSPGTGYQPQHF.

The genes are TRBV5-1 and TRBJ1-1, with TRBD1 matching over 7 bases. Germline assignment: CDR1 SGHRS and CDR2 YFSETQ. This CDR3 is built from 15 residues. V gave up 0 bases and J gave up 1 base; unmatched junction bases: 3. The CDR3 DNA sequence: TGCGCCAGCAGCTTGGGGACAGGCCGGAACACTGAAGCTTTCTTT. This translates into CASSLGTGRNTEAFF.

This rearrangement joins TRBV4-2 to TRBJ2-2, with 8 bases identical to TRBD2. The CDR3 length is 16 residues. Unmatched junction bases numbered 1, after V lost 1 base and J lost 0 bases. Looked up from germline, CDR1 is LGHNA and CDR2 is YNFKEQ. The CDR3 sequence: CASSQGGGPNTGELFF. CDR3 nucleotides: TGTGCCAGCAGCCAAGGCGGGGGGCCGAACACCGGGGAGCTGTTTTTT.

CDR3 DNA: TGCGCCAGCAGTGAGGGGACAGAGAACTATGGCTACACCTTC. This sequence encodes CASSEGTENYGYTF. The chain uses TRBV10-1 and TRBJ1-2; 7 nucleotides line up with TRBD1. Germline V CDR1 and CDR2: WNHNN, SYGVQD (reference sequence). V shed 2 bases and J 2 bases; nucleotides not matched to a gene: 2. This CDR3 has 14 amino acids.

This CDR3 is CASSVPGRGGDEKLFF. In DNA form, the CDR3 reads TGCGCCAGCAGTGTTCCTGGGAGGGGTGGTGATGAAAAACTGTTTTTT. The genes are TRBV10-1 and TRBJ1-4; D possibly corresponds to TRBD1 (5 bases). V lost 4 bases and J lost 6, with 18 bases in between. CDR3 length equals 16 residues. CDR1 is WNHNN and CDR2 is SYGVQD in the germline V gene (reference sequence).